This T cell receptor beta chain was sequenced during a study of T cells after yellow fever vaccination. This clonotype showed up just a few times. The antigen is not known. Notes on the study in general: The booster saw the reappearance of most primary-vaccination clones (roughly 96% CD4, about 85% CD8).

UMIs and a universal primer site were added when TCR cDNA was made by 5'RACE template switching. From the 5' RACE reads, TCRdb called clonotypes with MiXCR, one entry per CDR3 protein. The sample consists of some 350,000 distinct CDR3 sequences, under 7.5% of them appearing once. CDR1 is LGHDT, CDR2 YNNKEL, per germline (reference sequence). V shed 5 bases and J 7 bases; nucleotides not matched to a gene: 6. This CDR3 is built from 13 residues. This receptor was obtained from a man under 40 who received the YFV17D yellow fever vaccine. The starting material was PBMCs, obtained 5 days after the yellow fever booster vaccination. The chain joins TRBV3-1 to TRBJ1-1; 8 bases line up with TRBD1. The DNA of the CDR3 is TGTGCCAGCAGCGCCAGGGGGCGGGTTGAAGCTTTCTTT. This gives the protein CASSARGRVEAFF. Complete variable domain (other parts from reference TRBV3-1 and TRBJ1-1): DTAVSQTPKYLVTQMGNDKSIKCEQNLGHDTMYWYKQDSKKFLKIMFSYNNKELIINETVPNRFSPKSPDKAHLNLHINSLELGDSAVYFCASSARGRVEAFFGQGTRLTVV.